The 29 T cell receptor beta chains below were found in one sample sequenced in a study of Graves' ophthalmopathy and Graves' hyperthyroidism. The sequenced template was RNA, covering the TCR beta CDR3 region. Scientists carried out first-round RT-PCR using HTBI primers and then a second-round multiplex PCR. TCRdb redid the calling of the multiplex PCR reads with MiXCR, one entry per CDR3 protein. The data hold 500,000 to 800,000 distinct CDR3 sequences, with roughly two fifths observed a single time. Sequencing was done on a sample of peripheral blood. These receptors all come from an adult man with Graves' ophthalmopathy.

This clonotype was seen at least ten times. An end of the junction differs from the germline gene, which may be a read error. This chain connects TRBV5-1 to TRBJ1-2; 7 positions match TRBD1. Germline CDR1 SGHRS, CDR2 YFSETQ. The CDR3 has 13 residues. In DNA form, the CDR3 reads TGTGCCAGCAGTGGGACAGCTAACTATGGCTACACCTTC. Amino acid sequence: CASSGTANYGYTF.

This clonotype was found many times. The CDR3, as DNA: TGTGCCAGCAGTGAACACCCCACGGGAGGAGCTTCCGAGCAGTACTTC. Encoded protein: CASSEHPTGGASEQYF. V usage is TRBV2 and J usage is TRBJ2-7, with 7 bases that match TRBD2. CDR1 and CDR2 from the germline V gene are SNHLY and FYNNEI. The CDR3 has 16 amino acids. After removal of 2 bases from V and 6 bases from J, the junction contained 13 bases not matched to a gene.

About this clonotype: No conserved phenylalanine or tryptophan ends this CDR3, so it is likely a read error. The chain combines TRBV2 with TRBJ1-2; 8 bases are shared with TRBD1. The germline CDR1 and CDR2 sequences are SNHLY and FYNNEI. CDR3 length: 13 residues. With V trimmed by 6 bases and J by 3 bases, 3 bases remained unmatched. For the CDR3, the DNA is TGTGCCAGCAGACCGGGACAGGACTATGGCTACACCCTC. Translating gives CASRPGQDYGYTL.

The chain uses TRBV12-5 and TRBJ2-5; a possible D gene is TRBD2 (6 bases). V shed 4 bases and J shed 6 bases, with 15 bases lying between them. The CDR3 extends over 14 amino acids. CDR1 is LGHNT, CDR2 FRNRAP, per germline. The CDR3 DNA reads TGTGCTAGTGGTTCGGAGGGGAGTTGGAAGACCCAGTACTTC. This codes for CASGSEGSWKTQYF.

The table lists this clonotype with a few counts. The rearrangement uses TRBV24-1 and TRBJ1-2; 10 nucleotides align to TRBD1. The junction had 1 base not matched to a gene; V was cut back by 5 bases and J by 2 bases. The CDR3 runs to 14 residues. The germline CDR1 and CDR2 sequences are KGHDR and SFDVKD. The CDR3 DNA sequence: TGTGCCACCAGTGCGGGACAGGGGAACTATGGCTACACCTTC. Translated: CATSAGQGNYGYTF.

In this sample, this clonotype turned up a few times. The conserved phenylalanine or tryptophan is not found at the CDR3 terminus, so this likely reflects a read error. No DNA is shown, since the ends of the CDR3 on it are uncertain; the CDR3 is the one TCRdb lists. V gene TRBV5-1 combines with J gene TRBJ2-7. The CDR3 totals 8 residues, both ends included. The V gene's germline CDR1 is SGHRS and CDR2 YFSETQ. Here the CDR3 reads CASSWGTT.

V is TRBV30 and J is TRBJ2-5; D unresolved. V was cut by 1 base and J by 5 bases, with 5 bases left in between. Germline assignment: CDR1 GTSNPN and CDR2 SVGIG (reference sequence). CDR3 size: 11 residues. The DNA of the CDR3 is TGTGCCTGGAGTGGAGCTGAGACCCAGTACTTC. Protein: CAWSGAETQYF.

V and J are TRBV18 and TRBJ2-7; TRBD1 matches 7 bases. Trimming removed 6 bases from V and 3 bases from J; junction bases left unmatched: 11. CDR1 and CDR2 (germline): KGHSH, LQKENI. The CDR3 spans 15 residues. The CDR3 bases are TGTGCCAGCTCCCAAGGGACAGATCTATTCTACGAGCAGTACTTC. Its translation is CASSQGTDLFYEQYF.

This clonotype has only one observation. The chain carries TRBV25-1 and TRBJ1-4, with unresolved D. This CDR3 spans 16 amino acids. Trimming removed 5 bases from V and 5 bases from J, with 18 bases in between. CDR1 is MGHDK and CDR2 is SYGVNS in the germline V gene. CDR3 in amino acids: CASSFSRTVSNEKLFF. The CDR3 coding sequence is TGTGCCAGCAGTTTTTCTAGGACGGTATCCAATGAAAAACTGTTTTTT. The full variable domain, with the rest looked up from reference TRBV25-1 and TRBJ1-4, is EADIYQTPRYLVIGTGKKITLECSQTMGHDKMYWYQQDPGMELHLIHYSYGVNSTEKGDLSSESTVSRIRTEHFPLTLESARPSHTSQYLCASSFSRTVSNEKLFFGSGTQLSVL.

About this clonotype: Possible read error: a much larger clone is one base away. The J gene is TRBJ1-1, the V gene TRBV10-3; D remains ambiguous. The CDR3 totals 10 residues. With 5 bases removed from V and 10 bases from J, the gap between germline ends came to 8 bases. Germline assignment: CDR1 ENHRY and CDR2 SYGVKD. The CDR3 sequence: CAISYSRAFF. In nucleotides, the CDR3 is TGTGCCATCAGTTACTCCCGAGCTTTCTTT.

This clonotype was seen ten or more times. The chain links TRBV15 to TRBJ2-5, with D maybe TRBD2 (6 bases). Trimming removed 4 bases at V and 3 bases at J, with 12 bases between. The CDR3 extends over 14 amino acids. Germline CDR1 and CDR2: LNHNV and YYDKDF (reference sequence). CDR3 protein: CATSTHGGKETQYF. CDR3 coding DNA: TGTGCCACCAGCACCCACGGCGGGAAAGAGACCCAGTACTTC.

This clonotype was counted ten times or more. This chain uses TRBV7-2 with TRBJ2-7; D not certain. Germline lookup yields CDR1 SGHTA and CDR2 FQGNSA. V lost 5 bases, J lost 6 bases, and 14 bases lay in between. CDR3 length equals 13 residues. CDR3 bases: TGTGCCAGCAGCCTCCTAGGTGGCCCCGAGCAGTACTTC. Encoded protein: CASSLLGGPEQYF.

This clonotype turned up a few times. Compared with germline, one end of the junction differs, possibly owing to a read error. The chain is built from TRBV10-3 and TRBJ1-3; no clear D gene. The CDR3 totals 15 residues. Per the germline V gene, CDR1 is ENHRY and CDR2 is SYGVKD. This CDR3 is CASSEMGSSGNTIYF. The CDR3 DNA follows: TGTGCCAGCAGTGAAATGGGAAGCTCTGGAAACACCATATATTTT.

The sample holds many counts of this clonotype. This chain uses TRBV19 with TRBJ1-4; D remains unclear. CDR1 is LNHDA and CDR2 is SQIVND in the germline V gene (reference sequence). The CDR3 contains 15 residues. V shed 7 bases and J shed 6 bases, with 18 bases lying between them. The CDR3 bases are TGTGCCAGTACCCAATACGGAACAGCATATGAAAAACTGTTTTTT. It encodes CASTQYGTAYEKLFF. The full variable domain, in which reference TRBV19 and TRBJ1-4 provide the parts outside the CDR3, is DGGITQSPKYLFRKEGQNVTLSCEQNLNHDAMYWYRQDPGQGLRLIYYSQIVNDFQKGDIAEGYSVSREKKESFPLTVTSAQKNPTAFYLCASTQYGTAYEKLFFGSGTQLSVL.

The J gene is TRBJ1-2, the V gene TRBV6-2 or TRBV6-3; no clear D gene. Looked up from germline, CDR1 is MNHEY and CDR2 is SVGEGT. Trimming removed 1 base from V and 0 bases from J, with 15 bases in between. The CDR3 sequence is 17 residues long. This CDR3 reads CASSYYRMDRANYGYTF. CDR3 sequence (DNA): TGTGCCAGCAGTTACTATCGTATGGACCGGGCTAACTATGGCTACACCTTC.

The J gene is TRBJ1-2, the V gene TRBV29-1; D is perhaps TRBD1 (5 bases). Germline V CDR1 and CDR2: SQVTM, ANQGSEA. The CDR3 is 12 residues long. CDR3 sequence reads: CTSGFITYGYTF. The CDR3 region has the DNA TGCACCTCAGGGTTTATAACCTATGGCTACACCTTC.

The chain is built from TRBV25-1 and TRBJ1-4; the D gene is possibly TRBD1 (6 bases). The CDR3 length is 13 residues. V was trimmed by 3 bases and J by 6 bases, leaving 8 bases between them. CDR1 MGHDK and CDR2 SYGVNS come from the germline V gene. DNA for the CDR3: TGTGCCAGCAGTGAGACAGGAGATGAAAAACTGTTTTTT. Protein product: CASSETGDEKLFF.

This clonotype has ten or more counts. This chain's CDR3 is CSARASENYEQYF. Written as DNA, the CDR3 is TGCAGTGCTAGGGCATCAGAGAACTACGAGCAGTACTTC. This chain links TRBV20-1 with TRBJ2-7; D gene uncertain. Germline CDR1 is DFQATT and CDR2 is SNEGSKA (reference sequence). This CDR3 has 13 residues. Trimming pared 3 bases from V and 3 bases from J, leaving 12 bases between.

This clonotype showed up many times. The chain has TRBV9 and TRBJ2-7; tentatively, D is TRBD1 (7 bases). Germline-derived CDR1 and CDR2 are SGDLS and YYNGEE. V lost 0 bases, J lost 0 bases, and 10 bases lay in between. This CDR3 is built from 15 residues. The CDR3: CASSVGGDSSYEQYF. The DNA for the CDR3 is TGTGCCAGCAGCGTAGGCGGGGACAGCTCCTACGAGCAGTACTTC.

This clonotype was counted between two and nine times. The chain couples TRBV2 to TRBJ2-2; TRBD1 aligns across 8 bases. V gave up 6 bases and J gave up 0 bases; unmatched junction bases: 9. There are 17 residues in the CDR3. In germline, CDR1 is SNHLY, CDR2 FYNNEI. The CDR3, as DNA: TGTGCCAGCAGCTTTAACCCCAGGGGGCCGAACACCGGGGAGCTGTTTTTT. Its translation is CASSFNPRGPNTGELFF.

This clonotype was seen many times. The CDR3 reads CASSPDHGRRIYGYTF. In DNA form, the CDR3 reads TGTGCCAGCAGCCCCGACCACGGGAGGAGGATCTATGGCTACACCTTC. This rearrangement joins TRBV7-2 to TRBJ1-2, with D unclear. The CDR3 runs to 16 residues. Trimming took 5 bases from V and 4 from J, leaving 20 bases between them. From germline, CDR1 is SGHTA and CDR2 FQGNSA.

This clonotype was recorded at least ten times. The chain couples TRBV27 to TRBJ2-5; D could derive from TRBD1 or TRBD2 (5 bases each). From germline, CDR1 is MNHEY and CDR2 SMNVEV (reference sequence). This CDR3 is 14 amino acids long. Between the trimmed V and J ends, which lost 5 bases and 5 bases, there was a span of 15 bases. Here the CDR3 DNA reads TGTGCCAGCAGTCGAAGGGGAGTTCGGGAGACCCAGTACTTC. It codes for CASSRRGVRETQYF.

The rearrangement links TRBV4-3 to TRBJ2-7; D is unclear. There are 14 residues in the CDR3. From germline, CDR1 is LGHNA and CDR2 YSLEER. The V gene lost 0 bases and the J gene lost 1 base, with 7 bases spanning the gap. CDR3 DNA: TGCGCCAGCAGCCAAGATGTGGGTTCCTACGAGCAGTACTTC. Protein product: CASSQDVGSYEQYF.

This clonotype was found many times. The J gene is TRBJ2-5, the V gene TRBV9, with D possibly matching TRBD2 (6 bases). The ends were cut back, 4 bases at V and 1 base at J, with 8 bases in the middle. Germline CDR1 is SGDLS and CDR2 is YYNGEE. There are 13 residues in the CDR3. Here the CDR3 reads CASSPSVQETQYF. DNA for the CDR3: TGTGCCAGCAGCCCTAGCGTCCAAGAGACCCAGTACTTC.

There are many counts of this clonotype. The chain is built from TRBV11-3 and TRBJ1-2; D not certain. The germline CDR1 and CDR2 sequences are SGHNT and YENEEA. Trimming cost V 5 bases and J 4 bases, with 8 bases left between them. CDR3 length equals 12 residues. CDR3 sequence (DNA): TGTGCCAGCAGCCCTTTCCGCTATGGCTACACCTTC. Translated: CASSPFRYGYTF. Full variable domain (rest looked up from reference TRBV11-3 and TRBJ1-2): EAGVVQSPRYKIIEKKQPVAFWCNPISGHNTLYWYLQNLGQGPELLIRYENEEAVDDSQLPKDRFSAERLKGVDSTLKIQPAELGDSAVYLCASSPFRYGYTFGSGTRLTVV.

This clonotype has at least ten counts. CDR3 bases: TGCAGCGTTGAAGGGGGTGGCTACACCTTC. This codes for CSVEGGGYTF. The rearrangement links TRBV29-1 to TRBJ1-2, with unresolved D. Trimming took off 1 base at V and 7 bases at J, with 4 bases between the two ends. Germline assignment: CDR1 SQVTM and CDR2 ANQGSEA. The CDR3 is made up of 10 amino acids.

This clonotype appeared many times. The J gene is TRBJ2-2, the V gene TRBV29-1; either TRBD1 or TRBD2 may supply D (5 bases each). CDR3 length: 14 amino acids. Trimming removed 2 bases from V and 4 bases from J, with 11 bases in between. Germline CDR1 reads SQVTM; CDR2 reads ANQGSEA. The CDR3, as DNA: TGCAGCGTTGAATCAGGGAGTAGCACCGGGGAGCTGTTTTTT. This sequence encodes CSVESGSSTGELFF.

The chain has TRBV2 and TRBJ1-6, with TRBD1 matching over 9 bases. With 6 bases clipped from V and 9 bases from J, the junction kept 6 bases outside the gene matches. Germline CDR1 is SNHLY and CDR2 is FYNNEI. This CDR3 has 14 amino acids. The CDR3 spells CASRKGQGRSPLHF. In DNA, the CDR3 is TGTGCCAGCAGGAAAGGACAGGGGCGTTCACCCCTCCACTTT.

The V and J genes are TRBV20-1 and TRBJ1-3; no definite D call. In germline, CDR1 is DFQATT, CDR2 SNEGSKA (reference sequence). CDR3 length: 17 amino acids. Trimming left V 7 bases short and J 0 bases short, with 22 bases between. Here the CDR3 DNA reads TGCAGTGAGAGATCCCAGGCGCTGATAATCTCTGGAAACACCATATATTTT. This encodes CSERSQALIISGNTIYF.